The entry below gives a single T cell receptor (beta chain) sequence along with its context. The record originates from a study of OX40 agonist ivuxolimab in advanced cancers. Clones were sequenced by immunoSEQ multiplex PCR, and TCRdb holds only the in-frame ones, with some missing. The data hold approximately 77,000 clones, with 92% observed a single time. This CDR3 contains 14 residues. Looked up from germline, CDR1 is SGHRS and CDR2 is YFSETQ. V lost 0 bases and J lost 7, with 13 bases in between. The chain links TRBV5-1 to TRBJ1-1; D might be TRBD1 (5 bases). This TCR was sampled from an adult with an advanced solid tumor such as melanoma, head and neck, liver or kidney cancer. The sample consisted of CD4+ or CD8+ T cells sorted from blood, taken in a trial of the OX40 agonist ivuxolimab. DNA of the CDR3: TGCGCCAGCAGCTTGGGTACAAGTACAGGTGAAGCTTTCTTT. Translated, it gives CASSLGTSTGEAFF.